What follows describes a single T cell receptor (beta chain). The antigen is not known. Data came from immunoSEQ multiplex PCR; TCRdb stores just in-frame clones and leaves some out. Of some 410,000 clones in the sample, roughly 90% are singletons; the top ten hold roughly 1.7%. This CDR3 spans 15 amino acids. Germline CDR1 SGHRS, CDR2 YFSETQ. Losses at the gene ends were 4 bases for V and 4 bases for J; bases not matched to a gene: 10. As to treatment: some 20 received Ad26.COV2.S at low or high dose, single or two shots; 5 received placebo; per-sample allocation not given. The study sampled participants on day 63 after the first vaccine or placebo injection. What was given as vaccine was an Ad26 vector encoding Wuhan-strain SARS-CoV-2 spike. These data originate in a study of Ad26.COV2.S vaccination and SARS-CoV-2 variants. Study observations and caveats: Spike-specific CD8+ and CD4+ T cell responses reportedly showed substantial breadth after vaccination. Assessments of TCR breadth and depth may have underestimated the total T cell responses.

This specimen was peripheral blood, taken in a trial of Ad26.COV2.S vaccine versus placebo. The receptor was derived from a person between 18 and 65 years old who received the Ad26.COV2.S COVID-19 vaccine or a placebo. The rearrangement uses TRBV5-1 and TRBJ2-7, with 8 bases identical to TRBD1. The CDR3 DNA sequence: TGCGCCAGCAGCCCAGAGGGGACAGGAGGATACGAGCAGTACTTC. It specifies CASSPEGTGGYEQYF.